Sequencing of this T cell receptor (beta chain) was carried out in a study of CD8+ T cells in alopecia areata. Once RNA had been extracted, it was reverse transcribed into cDNA to act as the sequencing template. Profiling relied on immunoSEQ multiplex PCR, and the TCRdb table lists in-frame clones only, not all of them. The sample contains about 150,000 clones, 47% of which appear only once. The CDR3 spans 16 residues. In germline, CDR1 is MGHRA, CDR2 YSYEKL. The junction had 8 bases not matched to a gene; V was cut back by 2 bases and J by 2 bases. The sequence came from a human donor with alopecia areata. The sequenced material came from CD4+ T cells sorted from blood. This rearrangement joins TRBV4-1 to TRBJ2-7; 8 bases agree with TRBD2. CDR3 residues: CASSQRTSGKTYEQYF. CDR3 sequence (DNA): TGCGCCAGCAGCCAACGTACTAGCGGTAAGACCTACGAGCAGTACTTC.